This T cell receptor beta chain derives from a study of OX40 agonist ivuxolimab in advanced cancers. Study summary: At 0.01 to 10 mg/kg, ivuxolimab was administered intravenously to patients every 2 weeks.

This clone was recorded only once. Its matching antigen is unknown. This CDR3 has 11 residues. V lost 7 bases, J lost 8 bases, and 8 bases lay in between. Germline CDR1 reads MNHEY; CDR2 reads SVGAGI. This table comes from immunoSEQ multiplex PCR, and its TCRdb copy is limited to in-frame clones, with some not included. The table lists fewer than 45,000 clones, 85% to 90% of them singletons. Study-wide results and caveats: By week 6 at 0.1 to 3.0 mg/kg, blood CD4+ and CD8+ T cells had expanded clonally.

This material consisted of CD4+ or CD8+ T cells sorted from blood, taken in a trial of the OX40 agonist ivuxolimab. The V and J genes are TRBV6-5 and TRBJ2-2; no firm D call. This receptor was taken from an adult with an advanced solid tumor such as melanoma, head and neck, liver or kidney cancer. The CDR3 loop is CASTNVGELFF. CDR3 coding DNA: TGTGCCAGCACCAATGTGGGGGAGCTGTTTTTT.